This entry lists 18 T cell receptor beta chains sequenced from one sample in a study of T cell responses to AZD1222 COVID-19 vaccine. Sequencing used immunoSEQ multiplex PCR; TCRdb keeps in-frame clones, though not all of them. The table shows 200,000 or so clones, with around 93% occurring only once. The sample in question was peripheral blood, obtained on day 0 of AZD1222 vaccination. These receptors all come from an adult in good health.

The genes are TRBV5-1 and TRBJ2-3, with D unresolved. The CDR3 consists of 14 residues. V lost 3 bases and J lost 5, with 13 bases in between. CDR1 and CDR2 (germline): SGHRS, YFSETQ. CDR3 bases: TGCGCCAGCAGCTCCACCGGGCGAGGAGATACGCAGTATTTT. Translated: CASSSTGRGDTQYF.

The chain uses TRBV5-4 and TRBJ2-7; D possibly corresponds to TRBD1 (6 bases). V lost 4 bases and J lost 5, with 13 bases in between. Germline CDR1 is SGHNT and CDR2 is YYREEE (reference sequence). This CDR3 is 13 amino acids long. CDR3 protein: CASSKTGLDEQYF. The CDR3 coding sequence is TGTGCCAGCAGCAAAACAGGGTTGGACGAGCAGTACTTC.

This chain uses TRBV6-5 with TRBJ2-7; possible D gene TRBD1, 6 bases. Germline V lookup: CDR1 MNHEY, CDR2 SVGAGI. CDR3 length: 16 residues. Trimming took 0 bases from V and 0 from J, leaving 12 bases between them. The CDR3 loop reads CASSYSWTDYSYEQYF. The CDR3 DNA is TGTGCCAGCAGTTACTCTTGGACAGACTACTCCTACGAGCAGTACTTC.

The gene calls are TRBV4-1 and TRBJ2-7; the match to TRBD2 covers 7 bases. The CDR3 is made up of 15 amino acids. The V gene end was trimmed by 1 base and the J gene end by 2 bases; junction bases not matched to a gene: 5. CDR1 is MGHRA and CDR2 is YSYEKL in the germline V gene. Here the CDR3 reads CASSQGGLKTYEQYF. CDR3 sequence (DNA): TGCGCCAGCAGCCAAGGGGGACTAAAAACCTACGAGCAGTACTTC.

The chain recombines TRBV27 with TRBJ2-3; TRBD2 aligns across 7 bases. In germline, CDR1 is MNHEY, CDR2 SMNVEV (reference sequence). V trimming: 6 bases; J trimming: 5 bases; junction bases outside the gene matches: 11. The CDR3 has 15 amino acids. This CDR3 reads CASSRQAGYQDTQYF. CDR3 bases: TGTGCCAGCAGCCGGCAAGCGGGATATCAAGATACGCAGTATTTT.

V usage is TRBV11-2 and J usage is TRBJ2-1, with 11 bases aligning to TRBD2. CDR3 length: 16 residues. The trim removed 1 base at V and 2 bases at J, leaving 1 base unmatched. The germline V gene has CDR1 SGHAT and CDR2 FQNNGV. Here the CDR3 DNA reads TGTGCCAGCAGCTTAGGACTAGCGGGGCCCTACAATGAGCAGTTCTTC. Protein sequence: CASSLGLAGPYNEQFF.

The gene calls are TRBV29-1 and TRBJ2-7, with D possibly TRBD1 on 5 matching bases. Trimming left V 7 bases short and J 0 bases short, with 10 bases between. The CDR3 runs 12 residues. Germline V lookup: CDR1 SQVTM, CDR2 ANQGSEA. The CDR3 nucleotides read TGCAGCGGACGGACATCCTCCTACGAGCAGTACTTC. Residues: CSGRTSSYEQYF.

CDR3 nucleotides: TGTGCCAGCAGCCAACGGGGACCTTCATATGGCTACACCTTC. Residues: CASSQRGPSYGYTF. V gene TRBV14 combines with J gene TRBJ1-2; D might be TRBD1 (5 bases). Trimming took 2 bases from V and 5 from J, leaving 12 bases between them. CDR1 and CDR2 from the germline V gene are SGHDN and FVKESK. The CDR3 extends over 14 amino acids.

The chain employs TRBV10-3 and TRBJ1-2, with a possible D match to TRBD1 (5 bases). This CDR3 is 13 amino acids long. Germline V gives CDR1 ENHRY, CDR2 SYGVKD. Trimming pared 11 bases from V and 0 bases from J, leaving 13 bases between. This CDR3 is CAAGGGANYGYTF. In nucleotides, the CDR3 is TGTGCCGCCGGGGGGGGAGCTAACTATGGCTACACCTTC.

The gene calls are TRBV3-1 (or the pseudogene TRBV3-2) and TRBJ1-5; D gene ambiguous. Trimming cost V 1 base and J 4 bases, with 11 bases left between them. Germline lookup yields CDR1 LGHDT and CDR2 YNNKEL (reference sequence). CDR3 length: 15 amino acids. CDR3 residues: CASSQGFVENQPQHF. CDR3 nucleotides: TGTGCCAGCAGCCAAGGCTTCGTCGAGAATCAGCCCCAGCATTTT.

The table lists this clone with a count of one. The chain recombines TRBV5-1 with TRBJ2-7, with a weak D call TRBD1 (5 bases). Trimming removed 1 base at V and 7 bases at J, with 15 bases between. Per the germline V gene, CDR1 is SGHRS and CDR2 is YFSETQ. This CDR3 contains 14 residues. This CDR3 reads CASSLIGRAEEQYF. CDR3 DNA sequence: TGCGCCAGCAGCTTGATCGGCAGGGCAGAAGAGCAGTACTTC.

This clone was found once. The rearrangement uses TRBV28 and TRBJ1-2; D gene unclear. In germline, CDR1 is MDHEN, CDR2 SYDVKM. V lost 5 bases to trimming and J lost 2 bases, with 6 bases between them. The CDR3 is 12 residues long. The CDR3 region has the DNA TGTGCCAGCAGTGGACGGAACTATGGCTACACCTTC. This sequence encodes CASSGRNYGYTF.

V gene TRBV2 combines with J gene TRBJ1-3, with D maybe TRBD1 (5 bases). Germline CDR1 and CDR2: SNHLY and FYNNEI. CDR3 length: 17 residues. Trimming stripped 9 bases from V and 0 bases from J, with 21 bases between. The CDR3 reads CASSSRPGQDSGNTIYF. The DNA of the CDR3 is TGTGCCAGTTCTAGCAGGCCAGGGCAAGACTCTGGAAACACCATATATTTT.

The J gene is TRBJ2-7, the V gene TRBV6-2 or TRBV6-3; D ambiguous. This CDR3 is 13 amino acids long. V was pared by 6 bases and J by 5 bases, with 14 bases between. The germline gives CDR1 MNHEY, CDR2 SVGEGT. The CDR3 DNA reads TGTGCCAGCAGCGAAGACGGGCCGGACGAGCAGTACTTC. Amino acids: CASSEDGPDEQYF.

The chain joins TRBV6-1 to TRBJ1-2; tentative D call: TRBD1 (5 bases). The CDR3 totals 13 residues. V was cut by 2 bases and J by 5 bases, with 9 bases left in between. CDR1 and CDR2 from the germline V gene are MNHNS and SASEGT. CDR3 coding DNA: TGTGCCAGCAGTGAAACACAGGTTTATGGCTACACCTTC. This codes for CASSETQVYGYTF.

This clone has only one observation. This chain uses TRBV6-5 with TRBJ2-7; possibly TRBD1 for D (5 bases). CDR3 length: 13 amino acids. Germline V CDR1 and CDR2: MNHEY, SVGAGI. With 6 bases removed from V and 2 bases from J, the gap between germline ends came to 11 bases. CDR3 sequence (DNA): TGTGCCAGCAGGCCAGGGTTGCCCTACGAGCAGTACTTC. This gives the protein CASRPGLPYEQYF.

This clone was seen a single time. CDR3 protein: CASSEPAEAFF. CDR3 bases: TGTGCCAGCAGTGAGCCCGCTGAAGCTTTCTTT. The chain recombines TRBV2 with TRBJ1-1, with no clear D. The CDR3 has 11 amino acids. Germline-derived CDR1 and CDR2 are SNHLY and FYNNEI. V dropped 3 bases and J dropped 6 bases, with 5 bases sitting between them. Full variable domain (remainder filled in from reference TRBV2 and TRBJ1-1): EPEVTQTPSHQVTQMGQEVILRCVPISNHLYFYWYRQILGQKVEFLVSFYNNEISEKSEIFDDQFSVERPDGSNFTLKIRSTKLEDSAMYFCASSEPAEAFFGQGTRLTVV.

J is TRBJ2-5 and V is TRBV2, with a tentative D call TRBD2 (5 bases). This CDR3 spans 13 amino acids. Between the trimmed V and J ends, which lost 7 bases and 4 bases, there was a span of 13 bases. CDR1 is SNHLY and CDR2 is FYNNEI in the germline V gene. CDR3 amino acids: CASIGGLGETQYF. CDR3 nucleotides: TGTGCCAGCATTGGCGGGCTGGGAGAGACCCAGTACTTC.